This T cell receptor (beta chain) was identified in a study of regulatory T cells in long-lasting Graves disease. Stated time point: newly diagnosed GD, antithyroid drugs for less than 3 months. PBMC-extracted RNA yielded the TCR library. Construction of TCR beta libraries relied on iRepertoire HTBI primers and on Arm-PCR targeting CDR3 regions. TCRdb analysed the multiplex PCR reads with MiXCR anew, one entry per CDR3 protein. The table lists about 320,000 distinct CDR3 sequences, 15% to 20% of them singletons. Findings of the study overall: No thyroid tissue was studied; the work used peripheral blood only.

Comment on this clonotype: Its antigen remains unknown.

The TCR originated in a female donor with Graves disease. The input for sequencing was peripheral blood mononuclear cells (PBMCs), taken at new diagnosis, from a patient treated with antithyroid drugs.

The CDR3 sequence is CASSSTGLGSGNTIYF. In DNA form, the CDR3 reads TGTGCCAGCAGCTCGACAGGTCTTGGCTCTGGAAACACCATATATTTT. The chain combines TRBV5-8 with TRBJ1-3; D perhaps matches TRBD1 (6 bases). Per germline, CDR1 SGHTS and CDR2 YDEGEE. The CDR3 runs 16 residues. V lost 3 bases and J 0 bases, leaving 13 bases between the germline ends.